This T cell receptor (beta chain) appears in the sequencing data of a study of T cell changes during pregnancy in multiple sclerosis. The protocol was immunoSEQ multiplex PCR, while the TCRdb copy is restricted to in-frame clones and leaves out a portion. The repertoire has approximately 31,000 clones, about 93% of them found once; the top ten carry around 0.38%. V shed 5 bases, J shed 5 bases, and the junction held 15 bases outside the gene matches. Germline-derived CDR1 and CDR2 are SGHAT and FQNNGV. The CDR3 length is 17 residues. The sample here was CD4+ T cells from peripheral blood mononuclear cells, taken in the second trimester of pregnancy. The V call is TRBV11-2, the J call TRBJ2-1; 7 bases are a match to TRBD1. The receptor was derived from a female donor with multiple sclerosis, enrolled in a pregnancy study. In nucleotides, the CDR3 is TGTGCCAGCAGCCCTCGAACCGGGACAGTATTGAACAATGAGCAGTTCTTC. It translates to CASSPRTGTVLNNEQFF.